The 32 T cell receptor beta chains presented below share a single source sample, sequenced in a study of Ad26.COV2.S vaccination and SARS-CoV-2 variants. The repertoire was sequenced with immunoSEQ multiplex PCR; TCRdb's copy has only in-frame clones and lacks some. The table includes fewer than 300,000 clones, around 87% detected once. Treatment reported: roughly 18 received Ad26.COV2.S at low or high dose, single or two shots; about five received placebo; per-sample allocation not given. The investigators took samples on day 63 after the first vaccine or placebo injection. The sample consisted of peripheral blood, taken in a trial of Ad26.COV2.S vaccine versus placebo. Every receptor here comes from a person aged 18-65 years who received the Ad26.COV2.S COVID-19 vaccine or a placebo.

The chain recombines TRBV7-2 with TRBJ2-2; possibly TRBD1 for D (5 bases). Germline CDR1 reads SGHTA; CDR2 reads FQGNSA. Deletions cut 4 bases from V and 2 bases from J, with 11 bases between. This CDR3 has 15 residues. CDR3 sequence: CASSYFQGNTGELFF. CDR3 DNA: TGTGCCAGCAGCTACTTCCAGGGAAACACCGGGGAGCTGTTTTTT.

The V gene is TRBV6-5, the J gene TRBJ1-4; no reliable D call. This CDR3 region has 15 residues. Per germline, CDR1 MNHEY and CDR2 SVGAGI. V shed 8 bases and J shed 10 bases, with 23 bases lying between them. CDR3 DNA: TGTGCCAGCCGGCAGTTGGACTTAATGATGGGAAAACTGTTTTTT. Translated, it gives CASRQLDLMMGKLFF.

The chain joins TRBV5-6 to TRBJ1-1, with 9 positions matching TRBD1. J lost 0 bases, V lost 2 bases, and 2 bases had no gene match. The CDR3 has 15 amino acids. The germline CDR1 and CDR2 sequences are SGHDT and YYEEEE. The CDR3 here is CASSFGQGLNTEAFF. The CDR3 DNA follows: TGTGCCAGCAGCTTCGGACAGGGGCTGAACACTGAAGCTTTCTTT.

This clone showed up just a few times. The chain carries TRBV18 and TRBJ1-1, with D uncertain. V lost 2 bases, J lost 3 bases, and 7 bases lay in between. The CDR3 loop spans 13 amino acids. Germline loops: CDR1 KGHSH, CDR2 LQKENI. Written as DNA, the CDR3 is TGTGCCAGCTCACCAGGTCCAGACACTGAAGCTTTCTTT. Translation: CASSPGPDTEAFF.

J is TRBJ2-3 and V is TRBV13; TRBD1 aligns across 10 bases. CDR3 length: 16 amino acids. Germline CDR1 is PRHDT and CDR2 is FYEKMQ (reference sequence). Unmatched junction bases numbered 5, after V lost 5 bases and J lost 0 bases. The chain's CDR3 is CASSPGQGESTDTQYF. CDR3 DNA sequence: TGTGCCAGCAGCCCCGGACAGGGGGAAAGCACAGATACGCAGTATTTT.

The V call is TRBV2, the J call TRBJ2-3; 8 bases match TRBD2. V lost 6 bases to trimming and J lost 4 bases; unmatched junction nucleotides: 9. The CDR3 has 15 residues. Germline CDR1 SNHLY, CDR2 FYNNEI. The CDR3 loop is CASSPGGTRPDTQYF. The CDR3 coding sequence is TGTGCCAGCAGCCCCGGAGGGACTAGACCAGATACGCAGTATTTT.

This chain connects TRBV11-1 to TRBJ1-2; TRBD1 matches 11 bases. Germline V gene data show CDR1 as SGHAT and CDR2 as FQDESV (reference sequence). The CDR3 sequence is 15 residues long. Germline trimming cut 5 bases from V and 6 bases from J; bases unmatched to any gene: 8. The CDR3 loop is CASSTRTGGGDGYTF. The CDR3 DNA reads TGTGCCAGCAGCACCAGGACAGGGGGCGGTGATGGCTACACCTTC. Drawing the rest from reference TRBV11-1 and TRBJ1-2, the complete variable domain is EAEVAQSPRYKITEKSQAVAFWCDPISGHATLYWYRQILGQGPELLVQFQDESVVDDSQLPKDRFSAERLKGVDSTLKIQPAELGDSAMYLCASSTRTGGGDGYTFGSGTRLTVV.

The rearrangement uses TRBV5-1 and TRBJ1-5, with 7 positions matching TRBD1. The CDR3 runs 14 residues. V was clipped by 0 bases and J by 6 bases; unmatched bases: 3. The germline gives CDR1 SGHRS, CDR2 YFSETQ. This CDR3 reads CASSLDQGVQPQHF. CDR3 coding DNA: TGCGCCAGCAGCTTGGATCAGGGGGTTCAGCCCCAGCATTTT.

The chain uses TRBV4-2 and TRBJ2-3, with 9 bases lining up with TRBD2. CDR3 size: 17 residues. CDR1 and CDR2 (germline): LGHNA, YNFKEQ. Trimming removed 4 bases from V and 0 bases from J; junction bases left unmatched: 8. In nucleotides, the CDR3 is TGTGCCAGCAGCCGAACGACTAGCGGTACTAGCACAGATACGCAGTATTTT. It encodes CASSRTTSGTSTDTQYF.

The chain carries TRBV6-5 and TRBJ2-3; perhaps TRBD2 as D (6 bases). V lost 0 bases and J 6 bases, leaving 10 bases between the germline ends. Germline-derived CDR1 and CDR2 are MNHEY and SVGAGI. There are 14 residues in the CDR3. CDR3 region: CASSYSNGGDTQYF. The CDR3 DNA reads as TGTGCCAGCAGTTACTCGAACGGGGGTGATACGCAGTATTTT.

This clone was counted a single time. The gene calls are TRBV7-2 and TRBJ2-2; D is ambiguous. Trimming pared 1 base from V and 6 bases from J, leaving 6 bases between. The CDR3 contains 13 residues. Germline V lookup: CDR1 SGHTA, CDR2 FQGNSA. The CDR3 DNA sequence: TGTGCCAGCAGCTTAGTGTGGGCCGGGGAGCTGTTTTTT. Residues: CASSLVWAGELFF.

The chain has TRBV24-1 and TRBJ2-3, with a tentative D call TRBD2 (6 bases). V was pared by 3 bases and J by 5 bases, with 17 bases between. Germline lookup yields CDR1 KGHDR and CDR2 SFDVKD. This CDR3 comprises 16 residues. Here the CDR3 DNA reads TGTGCCACCAGTGATCCAACGGGACTGGGCAGAGATACGCAGTATTTT. Translated: CATSDPTGLGRDTQYF.

The V and J genes are TRBV7-9 and TRBJ1-2; TRBD1 might be the D (6 bases). The germline V gene encodes CDR1 SEHNR and CDR2 FQNEAQ (reference sequence). This CDR3 contains 13 residues. V lost 6 bases to trimming and J lost 2 bases, with 10 bases between them. As DNA, the CDR3 is TGTGCCAGCAGAGGACAGACAAACTATGGCTACACCTTC. The encoded protein is CASRGQTNYGYTF.

The rearrangement links TRBV3-1 (or the pseudogene TRBV3-2) to TRBJ2-3, with D perhaps given as TRBD1 or TRBD2 (5 bases each). Trimming took off 3 bases at V and 3 bases at J, with 19 bases between the two ends. The CDR3 sequence is 17 residues long. Germline V CDR1 and CDR2: LGHDT, YNNKEL (reference sequence). The DNA for the CDR3 is TGTGCCAGCAGCCAGGGGGTCTTTGGGAGTAGAACAGATACGCAGTATTTT. This sequence encodes CASSQGVFGSRTDTQYF.

The chain has TRBV11-2 and TRBJ1-1; D is undetermined. Germline V gene lookup returns CDR1 SGHAT and CDR2 FQNNGV. The CDR3 sequence is 15 residues long. V lost 0 bases to trimming and J lost 0 bases, with 8 bases between them. In nucleotides, the CDR3 is TGTGCCAGCAGCTTAGAGTACGCAGTGAACACTGAAGCTTTCTTT. Its protein product is CASSLEYAVNTEAFF. The entire variable domain, with the rest obtained from reference TRBV11-2 and TRBJ1-1, is as follows: EAGVAQSPRYKIIEKRQSVAFWCNPISGHATLYWYQQILGQGPKLLIQFQNNGVVDDSQLPKDRFSAERLKGVDSTLKIQPAKLEDSAVYLCASSLEYAVNTEAFFGQGTRLTVV.

The V call is TRBV6-6, the J call TRBJ1-1, with 10 bases lining up with TRBD1. Germline V gene lookup returns CDR1 MNHNY and CDR2 SVGAGI (reference sequence). The length of the CDR3 is 15 residues. V lost 3 bases to trimming and J lost 3 bases; unmatched junction nucleotides: 4. The CDR3 DNA reads TGTGCCAGCAGTTATCAAGGACAGGGGGACACTGAAGCTTTCTTT. Translating gives CASSYQGQGDTEAFF.

The chain uses TRBV6-4 and TRBJ1-2; 9 bases agree with TRBD1. CDR1 is MRHNA, CDR2 SNTAGT, per germline. CDR3 length: 14 residues. Trimming removed 2 bases from V and 7 bases from J; junction bases left unmatched: 5. CDR3 in amino acids: CASSDGTGWGGYTF. For the CDR3, the DNA is TGTGCCAGCAGTGACGGGACAGGGTGGGGTGGCTACACCTTC.

The chain links TRBV20-1 to TRBJ1-2; TRBD1 matches 9 bases. Per the germline V gene, CDR1 is DFQATT and CDR2 is SNEGSKA (reference sequence). J was trimmed by 5 bases and V by 5 bases; bases with no gene match: 0. The CDR3 loop spans 11 amino acids. As DNA, the CDR3 is TGCAGTGCTGGACAGGGGTATGGCTACACCTTC. It is translated as CSAGQGYGYTF.

The chain recombines TRBV15 with TRBJ2-7, with D possibly called TRBD1 or TRBD2 (5 bases each). In germline, CDR1 is LNHNV, CDR2 YYDKDF (reference sequence). The CDR3 length is 16 residues. V lost 5 bases and J 2 bases, leaving 19 bases between the germline ends. Written as DNA, the CDR3 is TGTGCCACCAGCGGGGGACCAACCCCTGGGGCCTACGAGCAGTACTTC. Amino acid sequence: CATSGGPTPGAYEQYF.

This chain connects TRBV11-2 to TRBJ2-7; TRBD1 matches at 7 bases. The germline gives CDR1 SGHAT, CDR2 FQNNGV. The CDR3 is 15 residues long. The junction had 7 bases not matched to a gene; V was cut back by 1 base and J by 4 bases. CDR3 protein: CASSLVGDRKYEQYF. The CDR3 DNA is TGTGCCAGCAGCTTAGTGGGGGACAGAAAATACGAGCAGTACTTC.

This clone was seen ten or more times. V is TRBV30 and J is TRBJ1-5; D is unclear. The V gene's germline CDR1 is GTSNPN and CDR2 SVGIG (reference sequence). The CDR3 contains 12 residues. Trimming removed 0 bases from V and 3 bases from J, with 3 bases in between. DNA of the CDR3: TGTGCCTGGAGTGTGACCAATCAGCCCCAGCATTTT. This translates into CAWSVTNQPQHF.

This sequence joins TRBV5-1 and TRBJ2-7; D perhaps matches TRBD1 (6 bases). Trimming took off 2 bases at V and 0 bases at J, with 15 bases between the two ends. CDR1 is SGHRS and CDR2 is YFSETQ in the germline V gene. The CDR3 contains 16 residues. DNA of the CDR3: TGCGCCAGCAGCTTTACGCAGGGGCGATTCTCCTACGAGCAGTACTTC. Translating gives CASSFTQGRFSYEQYF.

The V and J genes are TRBV7-2 and TRBJ2-3, with D perhaps given as TRBD1 or TRBD2 (5 bases each). Trimming removed 1 base from V and 4 bases from J, with 12 bases in between. Germline V gene sequence: CDR1 SGHTA, CDR2 FQGNSA. The CDR3 has 15 amino acids. CDR3 amino acids: CASSLVGVGADTQYF. CDR3 in DNA: TGTGCCAGCAGCTTAGTAGGGGTGGGAGCAGATACGCAGTATTTT.

This clone was counted once. The V call is TRBV30, the J call TRBJ2-5; tentatively, D is TRBD2 (6 bases). From germline, CDR1 is GTSNPN and CDR2 SVGIG (reference sequence). Trimming pared 7 bases from V and 5 bases from J, leaving 17 bases between. The CDR3 is made up of 13 amino acids. In DNA, the CDR3 is TGTGCCTTCCAGCGGGCGCAGAGGGAGACCCAGTACTTC. Its translation: CAFQRAQRETQYF.

The chain joins TRBV6-6 to TRBJ2-7, with no clear D. V shed 7 bases and J shed 2 bases, with 18 bases lying between them. The CDR3 totals 15 residues. Germline CDR1 is MNHNY and CDR2 is SVGAGI (reference sequence). The CDR3 reads CASTSPSRNAYEQYF. For the CDR3, the DNA is TGTGCCAGCACCTCCCCGTCCCGAAATGCCTACGAGCAGTACTTC.

The chain couples TRBV4-3 to TRBJ2-1, with 9 nucleotides matching TRBD1. The germline gives CDR1 LGHNA, CDR2 YSLEER. V was pared by 1 base and J by 4 bases, with 2 bases of the junction left unmatched. CDR3 length equals 15 residues. The CDR3 sequence is CASSQVGQGYNEQFF. CDR3 nucleotide sequence: TGCGCCAGCAGCCAAGTTGGACAGGGGTACAATGAGCAGTTCTTC.

V usage is TRBV27 and J usage is TRBJ2-1; D remains ambiguous. V gave up 5 bases and J gave up 5 bases, with 10 bases separating them. Germline V lookup: CDR1 MNHEY, CDR2 SMNVEV (reference sequence). There are 13 residues in the CDR3. The CDR3 DNA is TGTGCCAGCAGTCTCGACGTGGACAATGAGCAGTTCTTC. Residues: CASSLDVDNEQFF.

The J gene is TRBJ2-5, the V gene TRBV11-1, with D possibly being TRBD1 (6 bases). V was cut by 5 bases and J by 7 bases, with 14 bases left in between. The CDR3 length is 13 residues. The V gene's germline CDR1 is SGHAT and CDR2 FQDESV (reference sequence). CDR3 coding DNA: TGTGCCAGCAGCGTACAGGGTGGGGGGACCCAGTACTTC. Its translation is CASSVQGGGTQYF.

V and J are TRBV18 and TRBJ2-5; 8 nucleotides align to TRBD1. J was trimmed by 5 bases and V by 6 bases; bases with no gene match: 5. The germline gives CDR1 KGHSH, CDR2 LQKENI. The CDR3 runs 13 residues. The CDR3 sequence: CASSRDRLETQYF. Here the CDR3 DNA reads TGTGCCAGCTCCCGGGACAGGTTGGAGACCCAGTACTTC.

This sequence joins TRBV10-2 and TRBJ1-2; 9 bases agree with TRBD1. Trimming removed 7 bases from V and 4 bases from J; junction bases left unmatched: 10. The CDR3 is 15 amino acids. The germline gives CDR1 WSHSY, CDR2 SAAADI. CDR3 in DNA: TGCGCCAGCACCTACACAGGGGGCGAAGGCTATGGCTACACCTTC. Residues: CASTYTGGEGYGYTF.

J is TRBJ2-3 and V is TRBV28; 10 bases fit TRBD1. CDR1 is MDHEN, CDR2 SYDVKM, per germline. CDR3 size: 16 residues. V gave up 4 bases and J gave up 5 bases; unmatched junction bases: 9. For the CDR3, the DNA is TGTGCCAGCAGTTCTCCTGGGACAGGGGTTTTAGATACGCAGTATTTT. Its translation is CASSSPGTGVLDTQYF.

The genes are TRBV2 and TRBJ1-3, with D unclear. The V gene's germline CDR1 is SNHLY and CDR2 FYNNEI. CDR3 length: 12 amino acids. V was pared by 6 bases and J by 4 bases, with 7 bases between. The CDR3 sequence: CASSAEGNTIYF. The CDR3 DNA is TGTGCCAGCAGCGCGGAAGGAAACACCATATATTTT.